This T cell receptor beta chain was captured in a study of blood T cell repertoires in COVID-19. For the study at large: Italy, Spain and the United States were the sources of the convalescent and acute COVID-19 samples. In each case, the material was cDNA or gDNA derived from T cells, B-cell-depleted T cells, or PBMCs.

Authors' analysis steps: Amplifying reference gene primers gave estimates of nucleated cell counts. Sequencing used immunoSEQ multiplex PCR; TCRdb keeps in-frame clones, though not all of them. The V and J calls and clone size were taken over from that table, and D and trimming were inferred from the DNA. The repertoire includes about 90,000 clones, roughly 78% of them detected once, and about 15% sits in the top ten. The sequenced sample consisted of peripheral blood. The TCR comes from a woman at least 80 years old with acute or convalescent COVID-19.

The CDR3 region is CASGWTGGTEAFF. CDR3 bases: TGCGCCAGCGGGTGGACAGGGGGAACTGAAGCTTTCTTT. The chain links TRBV4-3 to TRBJ1-1, with 10 bases fitting TRBD1. Germline V CDR1 and CDR2: LGHNA, YSLEER. The CDR3 runs to 13 residues. V was pared by 8 bases and J by 5 bases, with 5 bases of the junction left unmatched.